This record concerns one T cell receptor beta chain sequence. Which antigen it targets is not known. No base-level quality is on record; no much larger clone is a single base apart. TCR cDNA was made using 5'RACE template switching, a step that added a universal primer site and unique molecular identifiers. Priming of cDNA synthesis was performed from both the TCR alpha and TCR beta constant segments. Libraries were amplified in two PCR steps, with sample barcodes and sequencing adapters added in the second step. Sequencing of libraries was performed on Illumina HiSeq 2500 (2x100 bp) or NovaSeq (2x150 bp). The authors' analysis ran thus. Demultiplexing of reads and collapsing into UMI consensus sequences were performed with MIGEC, and V(D)J alignment was carried out with MiXCR. Using edgeR on replicate PBMC samples, clonotypes were called vaccine-responding if FDR was below 0.01 and the log2 fold change was above 5 up to day 15. Bulk clonotypes were assigned CD4 or CD8 identity according to which sequenced CD4 or CD8 repertoire held them at higher abundance. TCRdb reran the public reads through fastp at Q25 and MiXCR, keeping productive beta chains. Rows with one shared CDR3 protein collapse into an entry with the most common genes and DNA. TCRdb, not the authors, supplied the V and J calls. The sample profile shows about 150,000 distinct CDR3 sequences; approximately 6.2% of them were found once. The top ten clones comprise less than 3% of the sample.

This entry belongs to a study of T cells after yellow fever vaccination (dated by TCRdb to between 2019 and 2020). The study in broad terms: The SMART-Seq v4 Ultra Low Input RNA kit was used to prepare libraries from fractions with low cell numbers. To follow T-cell clones before and after primary and booster YFV17D yellow fever vaccination, bulk TCR alpha and beta repertoires were sequenced over time. Two healthy male donors, one aged 18 to 30 and one aged 30 to 40 years, were included in the cohort. Bulk PBMC replicates and cell subsets were isolated from blood drawn at multiple timepoints before and after both primary and secondary immunization. Overall study results and their limits: Only two donors were included in the study, so the extent to which the findings can be generalized is limited. Compared with the primary T-cell response, the secondary T-cell response was faster but weaker, reaching its peak on day 5 rather than on day 15. A small share of clonotypes occurred in both CD4 and CD8 compartments, likely arising from convergent recombination. Most clones expanded after primary vaccination (96% of CD4 and roughly 88% of CD8) were re-detected after the booster, suggesting that broad memory maintenance occurred. Computational filtering was needed because FACS-sorted repertoires could contain abundant contaminating clonotypes from the bulk population.

The intended sense of this specimen's treatment or condition label: live attenuated yellow fever vaccine strain. PBMCs were isolated from peripheral blood using a standard Ficoll-Paque protocol. Dynabeads CD4 and CD8 positive selection kits were used to isolate the CD4 and CD8 T-cell fractions. RNA was extracted with TriZol from bulk PBMCs, CD4 and CD8 fractions, and dextramer-positive and dextramer-negative fractions. Germline trimming amounts to 3 bases on V and 4 bases on J, with 7 as the count of junction bases outside the gene matches. The CDR3 has 14 amino acids, counting the end cysteine and phenylalanine. Left in the record is the CDR3 DNA by itself, 42 bases read in frame from the first base. The germline V gene gives CDR1 as SQVTM and CDR2 as ANQGSEA.

Source: CD4+ T cells sorted from PBMCs, taken on the day of the first yellow fever vaccination. The receptor was derived from a man between 18 and 35 years old who received the YFV17D yellow fever vaccine. The chain is encoded by TRBV29-1 joined to TRBJ2-3; TRBD1 lines up with 7 middle nucleotides. The CDR3 region has the sequence CSVDVRQGADTQYF. Here is the DNA: TGCAGCGTTGATGTGAGACAGGGTGCAGATACGCAGTATTTT.